These T cell receptor beta chains were read from a single sample in a study of CD8+ T cells in alopecia areata. TCRdb's table, derived via immunoSEQ multiplex PCR, lists solely in-frame clones and lacks some. The profile shows some 170,000 clones, approximately 62% of them singletons. The sequencing used CD4+ T cells sorted from blood, collected at week 0. The origin of the receptors is a human donor with alopecia areata. Both conserved end residues are part of each CDR3. Fields, in order: D gene, J gene, clone size, V gene, CDR3 length, CDR3 DNA, CDR3 protein. A D gene is named only where the DNA matches it firmly. Rows give clone size only sometimes, using once, few, many, or a class for an expanded clone.

TRBD1	TRBJ1-2	NA	TRBV30	15	TGTGCCTGGAGCTGGACAGGGGGCGCGGACTATGGCTACACCTTC	CAWSWTGGADYGYTF
TRBD1	TRBJ2-3	NA	TRBV4-3	19	TGCGCCAGCAGCCAAGAAGATATCGGGACAGGGTGGGGCACAGATACGCAGTATTTT	CASSQEDIGTGWGTDTQYF
TRBD1	TRBJ2-5	NA	TRBV18	16	TGTGCCAGCTCACCGAACTGGACAGGGCGCCAAGAGACCCAGTACTTC	CASSPNWTGRQETQYF
NA	TRBJ2-1	NA	TRBV15	16	TGTGCCACCAGCAGAGGGTCCAGGGGCTCCTACAATGAGCAGTTCTTC	CATSRGSRGSYNEQFF
NA	TRBJ2-3	NA	TRBV25-1	15	TGTGCCAGCAGTCGCGGACCTTCGCGCACAGATACGCAGTATTTT	CASSRGPSRTDTQYF
TRBD2	TRBJ2-1	NA	TRBV10-3	12	TGTGCCATCAGGCTAGCGGACAATGAGCAGTTCTTC	CAIRLADNEQFF
NA	TRBJ2-1	NA	TRBV7-2	15	TGTGCCAGCAGCTTTCAAACGTCGGGGCCCCATGAGCAGTTCTTC	CASSFQTSGPHEQFF
TRBD1	TRBJ2-7	few	TRBV11-1	16	TGTGCCAGCAGCCTACGACAGGGGAGGACCCGGTACGAGCAGTACTTC	CASSLRQGRTRYEQYF
NA	TRBJ2-3	few	TRBV29-1	14	TGCAGCGTCGCGGCGGGGCCTAGCACAGATACGCAGTATTTT	CSVAAGPSTDTQYF
NA	TRBJ2-7	NA	TRBV29-1	14	TGCAGCGTTGAAGATATTGGTGGCTCTTACGAGCAGTACTTC	CSVEDIGGSYEQYF
TRBD1	TRBJ1-2	NA	TRBV29-1	14	TGCAGCGTGGGCGGACAGGGAATCACCCATGGCTACACCTTC	CSVGGQGITHGYTF
TRBD2	TRBJ2-1	NA	TRBV7-2	16	TGTGCCAGCAGCCCGCGGACTAGCGGGGGGAGGTATGAGCAGTTCTTC	CASSPRTSGGRYEQFF
NA	TRBJ1-2	NA	TRBV15	12	TGTGCCACCAGCAGAGATTATTTTTCGGGGAGCTTC	CATSRDYFSGSF
NA	TRBJ1-5	NA	TRBV29-1	13	TGCAGCGTTATACAGGGCTTAAATCAGCCCCAGCATTTT	CSVIQGLNQPQHF
NA	TRBJ1-1	NA	TRBV7-2	17	TGTGCCAGCAGCCTCCTTGGTGGGGGCAATGCCCCAACTGAAGCTTTCTTT	CASSLLGGGNAPTEAFF
TRBD1	TRBJ1-2	NA	TRBV4-1	16	TGCGCCAGCAGCCATGCAGACAGGGGGAAAGACTATGGCTACACCTTC	CASSHADRGKDYGYTF
NA	TRBJ2-7	NA	TRBV29-1	12	TGCAGCGTTAACTATGGGACTTCGGAGCAGTACTTC	CSVNYGTSEQYF
NA	TRBJ1-2	once	TRBV2	13	TGTGCCAGCACCGGGTTAGGGAGCTATGGCTACACCTTC	CASTGLGSYGYTF
NA	TRBJ1-2	NA	TRBV15	15	TGTGCCACCAGCAGAGATTTCGGCAGTGGTCATGGCTACACCTTC	CATSRDFGSGHGYTF
NA	TRBJ2-7	NA	TRBV2	13	TGTGCCAGCAGTTCGATCGGGTCCTACGAGCAGTACTTC	CASSSIGSYEQYF
NA	TRBJ2-2	NA	TRBV9	12	TGTGCCAGCAGCCCCGTTGGCGGGGAGCTGTTTTTT	CASSPVGGELFF
NA	TRBJ2-7	NA	TRBV30	11	TGTGCCTGGAGTTACATGGGCGAGCAGTACTTC	CAWSYMGEQYF
NA	TRBJ1-1	NA	TRBV29-1	15	TGCAGCGTTGAGTTCCCGATTACGGGGAGCACTGAAGCTTTCTTT	CSVEFPITGSTEAFF
NA	TRBJ1-1	NA	TRBV29-1	12	TGCAGCGTTGCAGGGGACCTCACTGAAGCTTTCTTT	CSVAGDLTEAFF
TRBD1	TRBJ2-3	NA	TRBV4-3	13	TGCGCCAGCAGCCGACAGGGGGAAGATACGCAGTATTTT	CASSRQGEDTQYF
NA	TRBJ2-3	NA	TRBV1	17	TGCACCAGCAGCCAATCAATTCCGGGAGAGTCACGAGATACGCAGTATTTT	CTSSQSIPGESRDTQYF
NA	TRBJ1-1	NA	TRBV29-1	13	TGCAGCGTTGAAGGAAGACTCGGGACTGAAGCTTTCTTT	CSVEGRLGTEAFF
TRBD1	TRBJ1-6	NA	TRBV6-6	14	TGTGCCAGCAGTTACGGACAGGGGGGTTCACCCCTCCACTTT	CASSYGQGGSPLHF
TRBD1	TRBJ2-1	NA	TRBV29-1	15	TGCAGCGTAGCGTCGGGACAGGGATCTTACAATGAGCAGTTCTTC	CSVASGQGSYNEQFF
TRBD2	TRBJ2-1	many	TRBV30	13	TGTGCCTGGAGTGTTGGTAGCGGGGCTGAGCAGTTCTTC	CAWSVGSGAEQFF
NA	TRBJ2-7	NA	TRBV27	11	TGTGCCAGCAGTCCCGGCTACGAGCAGTACTTC	CASSPGYEQYF
TRBD2	TRBJ2-1	NA	TRBV5-4	16	TGTGCCAGCAGCTTGGTACCACTAGCGGGAGGGGATGAGCAGTTCTTC	CASSLVPLAGGDEQFF
NA	TRBJ1-6	NA	TRBV27	17	TGTGCCAGCAGTCTCCATATCGGGACACGGGGTCGTTCACCCCTCCACTTT	CASSLHIGTRGRSPLHF
NA	TRBJ2-6	NA	TRBV4-3	17	TGCGCCAGCAGCCAAGAGGGTTCGGGATCTGGGGCCAACGTCCTGACTTTC	CASSQEGSGSGANVLTF
NA	TRBJ1-5	NA	TRBV9	13	TGTGCCAGCAGCCGAGGTAGCAATCAGCCCCAGCATTTT	CASSRGSNQPQHF
TRBD1	TRBJ1-1	NA	TRBV9	14	TGTGCCAGCAGCGTAGGACAGGGGATAGCTGAAGCTTTCTTT	CASSVGQGIAEAFF
TRBD2	TRBJ2-5	NA	TRBV18	15	TGTGCCAGCTCAGCCCTAGCGGGGCACCAAGAGACCCAGTACTTC	CASSALAGHQETQYF
NA	TRBJ2-3	NA	TRBV2	12	TGTGCCACCACAGGGTTGGCAGATACGCAGTATTTT	CATTGLADTQYF
NA	TRBJ2-1	once	TRBV10-3	13	TGTGCCATCAGTGAGGTTTATTACAATGAGCAGTTCTTC	CAISEVYYNEQFF
NA	TRBJ1-2	once	TRBV6-5	13	TGTGCCAGCATTGGCAGCCCTAACTATGGCTACACCTTC	CASIGSPNYGYTF
TRBD2	TRBJ2-7	NA	TRBV5-1	16	TGCGCCAGCAGCCCTGGGAGCGGGGAGATCTCCTACGAGCAGTACTTC	CASSPGSGEISYEQYF
NA	TRBJ2-7	once	TRBV19	15	TGTGCCAGTAGTATAGCGTACAGCCCTTACTCCGAGCAGTACTTC	CASSIAYSPYSEQYF
TRBD1	TRBJ2-1	once	TRBV5-4	12	TGTGCCAGCAGCAGGACAGGGTGGGAGCAGTTCTTC	CASSRTGWEQFF
NA	TRBJ1-4	few	TRBV5-6	13	TGTGCCAGCAGCTTACCAACTAATGAAAAACTGTTTTTT	CASSLPTNEKLFF
NA	TRBJ1-2	NA	TRBV30	14	TGTGCCTGGAATCAAGACAGGAACGTAGATGGCTACACCTTC	CAWNQDRNVDGYTF
NA	TRBJ1-4	few	TRBV7-2	15	TGTGCCAGCAGCTTAGAGGGCAGGGATGGTGAAAAACTGTTTTTT	CASSLEGRDGEKLFF
NA	TRBJ2-1	NA	TRBV9	12	TGTGCCAGCAGCTTGTTAGAAGCTGAGCAGTTCTTC	CASSLLEAEQFF
NA	TRBJ1-1	NA	TRBV27	14	TGTGCCAGCAGTACGAACAGCTTGAACACTGAAGCTTTCTTT	CASSTNSLNTEAFF
TRBD1	TRBJ2-5	NA	TRBV14	14	TGTGCCAGCAGCCAAACAGGGGGCGGGGAGACCCAGTACTTC	CASSQTGGGETQYF
TRBD2	TRBJ2-5	NA	TRBV30	15	TGTGCCTGGAGTGGGTTGGCAGCGGGGGAGGAGACCCAGTACTTC	CAWSGLAAGEETQYF
TRBD1	TRBJ2-5	NA	TRBV18	15	TGTGCCAGCTCACTTGGGACAGGACACCAAGAGACCCAGTACTTC	CASSLGTGHQETQYF
NA	TRBJ2-3	NA	TRBV7-8	14	TGTGCCAGCAGCTTAGGACAGAACACAGATACGCAGTATTTT	CASSLGQNTDTQYF
NA	TRBJ1-2	NA	TRBV4-3	14	TGCGCCAGCAGCCAAATAGGGGCAGTCTATGGCTACACCTTC	CASSQIGAVYGYTF
NA	TRBJ2-2	NA	TRBV29-1	13	TGCAGCGTGGGCCCCCAGAACACCGGGGAGCTGTTTTTT	CSVGPQNTGELFF
TRBD2	TRBJ2-3	NA	TRBV4-1	15	TGCGCCAGCAGCCGAGTTCTGACTAGCGGGGCCCCCAGGTATTTT	CASSRVLTSGAPRYF
NA	TRBJ1-2	NA	TRBV4-3	16	TGCGCCAGCAGCCAAGAGGTGCGGATCACTAACTATGGCTACACCTTC	CASSQEVRITNYGYTF